This T cell receptor beta chain emerged from a study of CD8+ T cells in alopecia areata. Overall study: The drug, oral tofacitinib, was given to treated patients at 5 to 10 mg twice daily.

The CDR3 runs 13 residues. Germline V lookup: CDR1 SGHTA, CDR2 FQGNSA. Trimming took 2 bases from V and 3 from J, leaving 7 bases between them. Extraction of RNA preceded its reverse transcription into cDNA, which served as the sequencing template. The assay was immunoSEQ multiplex PCR, and TCRdb's table has in-frame clones only and misses some. The sample shows under 25,000 clones, around three fifths of them seen only once. This clone has just a few counts. What it binds is unknown. Treatment: oral pan-JAK inhibitor, 5-10 mg twice daily. In alopecia areata patients, both lesional scalp punch biopsies and peripheral blood were collected. Study-wide results and caveats: Relative to normal scalp, lesional scalp, especially alopecia totalis/universalis, showed higher clonality.

This sequence joins TRBV7-2 and TRBJ1-1; D remains ambiguous. The TCR was taken from a human donor with alopecia areata. The specimen comprised skin, sampled at week 4, from a patient treated with tofacitinib. The CDR3 DNA reads as TGTGCCAGCAGCTTATTTAGGGACACTGAAGCTTTCTTT. This encodes CASSLFRDTEAFF.